The rows below give T cell receptor beta chains drawn from one sample of a study of CD8 T cells in Susac syndrome. Each CDR3 protein is one row after TCRdb ran MiXCR on the immunoSEQ multiplex PCR reads. The sample yields roughly 110,000 distinct CDR3 sequences, 85% to 95% seen once. Sequenced input: CD4+ T cells from PBMCs. These receptors all stem from a human donor in good health. Both conserved end residues are part of each CDR3. Each record gives: J gene, clone size, D gene, CDR3 length, V gene, CDR3 protein, CDR3 DNA. The D gene is left open where the match is weak. Where a row states a size, it is once, few, many or the class of an expanded clone; other rows omit it.

J: TRBJ1-1; size: -; D: -; length: 14; V: TRBV20-1; CDR3: CSARERQAGLGAFF; DNA: TGCAGTGCTAGAGAACGACAGGCCGGGTTGGGAGCTTTCTTT
J: TRBJ2-5; size: -; D: -; length: 12; V: TRBV15; CDR3: CASQRGQETQYF; DNA: TGTGCCTCACAGAGGGGGCAAGAGACCCAGTACTTC
J: TRBJ1-2; size: -; D: -; length: 16; V: TRBV7-2; CDR3: CASTRGWGARAHGYTF; DNA: TGTGCCAGCACCAGAGGCTGGGGGGCCAGGGCCCATGGCTACACCTTC
J: TRBJ2-2; size: -; D: TRBD1; length: 15; V: TRBV7-8; CDR3: CASSSRQGRTGELFF; DNA: TGTGCCAGCAGCTCCCGACAGGGACGTACCGGGGAGCTGTTTTTT
J: TRBJ1-1; size: -; D: TRBD1; length: 15; V: TRBV29-1; CDR3: CSVMVLGARGTEAFF; DNA: TGCAGCGTAATGGTCTTGGGGGCCAGGGGGACTGAAGCTTTCTTT
J: TRBJ1-6; size: -; D: -; length: 17; V: TRBV20-1; CDR3: CSARDREESSYNSPLHF; DNA: TGCAGTGCTAGAGATCGGGAGGAGAGCTCCTATAATTCACCCCTCCACTTT
J: TRBJ2-4; size: -; D: TRBD2; length: 13; V: TRBV30; CDR3: CAWSPREWNIQYF; DNA: TGTGCCTGGAGTCCGCGGGAGTGGAACATTCAGTACTTC
J: TRBJ1-2; size: -; D: -; length: 13; V: TRBV2; CDR3: CASSEGKPDGYTF; DNA: TGTGCCAGCAGTGAAGGCAAGCCGGATGGCTACACCTTC
J: TRBJ2-5; size: -; D: -; length: 14; V: TRBV7-2; CDR3: CASSLVAGVETQYF; DNA: TGTGCCAGCAGCTTAGTGGCAGGGGTAGAGACCCAGTACTTC
J: TRBJ2-3; size: once; D: -; length: 15; V: TRBV5-4; CDR3: CASSSMWGATDTQYF; DNA: TGTGCCAGCAGCTCGATGTGGGGAGCGACAGATACGCAGTATTTT
J: TRBJ1-1; size: -; D: -; length: 16; V: TRBV5-1; CDR3: CASSLAGTGSNTEAFF; DNA: TGCGCCAGCAGCTTGGCCGGGACGGGGTCGAACACTGAAGCTTTCTTT
J: TRBJ2-3; size: -; D: -; length: 14; V: TRBV11-2; CDR3: CASSFSPLPDTQYF; DNA: TGTGCCAGCAGCTTCTCTCCTCTGCCCGATACGCAGTATTTT
J: TRBJ2-7; size: -; D: -; length: 17; V: TRBV5-6; CDR3: CASSLIEGQGRTYEQYF; DNA: TGTGCCAGCAGCTTGATAGAAGGCCAGGGGCGCACCTACGAGCAGTACTTC
J: TRBJ2-5; size: once; D: -; length: 14; V: TRBV12-3/TRBV12-4; CDR3: CASRETGGGETQYF; DNA: TGTGCCAGCAGGGAGACAGGAGGCGGAGAGACCCAGTACTTC
J: TRBJ1-1; size: -; D: -; length: 16; V: TRBV18; CDR3: CASSAFVVGVDTEAFF; DNA: TGTGCCAGCTCAGCCTTCGTGGTGGGGGTTGACACTGAAGCTTTCTTT
J: TRBJ2-1; size: -; D: -; length: 15; V: TRBV6-2/TRBV6-3; CDR3: CATRPSGIGVNEQFF; DNA: TGTGCCACCCGGCCGTCGGGGATAGGGGTCAATGAGCAGTTCTTC
J: TRBJ1-5; size: -; D: -; length: 13; V: TRBV12-3/TRBV12-4; CDR3: CASGRGAGQPQHF; DNA: TGTGCCAGCGGAAGGGGCGCCGGGCAGCCCCAGCATTTT
J: TRBJ1-5; size: -; D: TRBD1; length: 13; V: TRBV7-6; CDR3: CASSPGTAQPQHF; DNA: TGTGCCAGCAGCCCGGGGACAGCCCAGCCCCAGCATTTT
J: TRBJ1-1; size: -; D: -; length: 12; V: TRBV7-2; CDR3: CASSLVSTEAFF; DNA: TGTGCCAGCAGCTTAGTTAGCACTGAAGCTTTCTTT
J: TRBJ2-2; size: -; D: TRBD2; length: 15; V: TRBV19; CDR3: CASMGLAGYTGELFF; DNA: TGTGCCAGTATGGGACTAGCGGGATATACCGGGGAGCTGTTTTTT
J: TRBJ2-7; size: -; D: -; length: 12; V: TRBV19; CDR3: CASSDMGNEQYF; DNA: TGTGCCAGTAGTGATATGGGAAACGAGCAGTACTTC
J: TRBJ2-4; size: -; D: -; length: 16; V: TRBV6-2/TRBV6-3; CDR3: CASSFRGLEAKNIQYF; DNA: TGTGCCAGCAGTTTCCGGGGGCTAGAGGCCAAAAACATTCAGTACTTC
J: TRBJ2-2; size: -; D: -; length: 15; V: TRBV19; CDR3: CASSGRMVGAGELFF; DNA: TGTGCCAGTAGCGGACGGATGGTCGGCGCCGGGGAGCTGTTTTTT
J: TRBJ2-7; size: -; D: -; length: 15; V: TRBV9; CDR3: CASSVDVDWAGEQYF; DNA: TGTGCCAGCAGCGTAGATGTGGACTGGGCGGGAGAGCAGTACTTC
J: TRBJ1-1; size: -; D: -; length: 14; V: TRBV6-6; CDR3: CASSYGPTNTEAFF; DNA: TGTGCCAGCAGTTACGGCCCTACCAACACTGAAGCTTTCTTT
J: TRBJ1-1; size: -; D: -; length: 14; V: TRBV19; CDR3: CASKLPQRYTEAFF; DNA: TGTGCCAGTAAGCTCCCGCAGCGATACACTGAAGCTTTCTTT
J: TRBJ2-1; size: -; D: TRBD1; length: 17; V: TRBV7-6; CDR3: CASSLARTGARRNEQFF; DNA: TGTGCCAGCAGCTTAGCCCGGACAGGAGCAAGGAGGAATGAGCAGTTCTTC
J: TRBJ1-2; size: -; D: -; length: 16; V: TRBV4-2; CDR3: CASSQRVSGNPNGYTF; DNA: TGTGCCAGCAGCCAAAGGGTTTCGGGGAATCCGAATGGCTACACCTTC
J: TRBJ2-4; size: -; D: TRBD2; length: 18; V: TRBV6-1; CDR3: CASSSPTSGGLAKNIQYF; DNA: TGTGCCAGCTCGTCGCCCACTAGCGGGGGGCTAGCCAAAAACATTCAGTACTTC
J: TRBJ2-4; size: -; D: TRBD2; length: 17; V: TRBV10-2; CDR3: CASSPGLATVAKNIQYF; DNA: TGCGCCAGCAGTCCGGGACTAGCTACTGTAGCCAAAAACATTCAGTACTTC
J: TRBJ2-3; size: -; D: -; length: 13; V: TRBV7-2; CDR3: CASSFDPPDTQYF; DNA: TGTGCCAGCAGCTTCGATCCCCCAGATACGCAGTATTTT
J: TRBJ2-5; size: -; D: TRBD1; length: 16; V: TRBV4-3; CDR3: CASSQATGGAKETQYF; DNA: TGCGCCAGCAGCCAGGCGACAGGGGGCGCAAAAGAGACCCAGTACTTC